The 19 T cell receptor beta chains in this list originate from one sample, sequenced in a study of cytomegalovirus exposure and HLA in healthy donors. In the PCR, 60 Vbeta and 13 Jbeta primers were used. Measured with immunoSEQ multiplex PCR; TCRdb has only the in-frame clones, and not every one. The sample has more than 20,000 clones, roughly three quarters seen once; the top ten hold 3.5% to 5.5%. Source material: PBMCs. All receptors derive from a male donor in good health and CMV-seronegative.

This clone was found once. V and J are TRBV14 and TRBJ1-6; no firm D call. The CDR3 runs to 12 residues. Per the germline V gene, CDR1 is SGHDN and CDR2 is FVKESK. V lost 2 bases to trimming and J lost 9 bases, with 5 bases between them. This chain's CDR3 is CASSQLSSPLHF. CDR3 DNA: TGTGCCAGCAGCCAACTTTCTTCACCCCTCCACTTT.

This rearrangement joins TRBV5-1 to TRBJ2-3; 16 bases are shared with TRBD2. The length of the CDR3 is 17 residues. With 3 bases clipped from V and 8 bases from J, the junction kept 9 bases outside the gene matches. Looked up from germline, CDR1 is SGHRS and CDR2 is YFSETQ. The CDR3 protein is CASSSQGLAGGPGTQYF. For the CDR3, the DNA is TGCGCCAGCAGCTCCCAGGGACTAGCGGGGGGGCCGGGTACGCAGTATTTT.

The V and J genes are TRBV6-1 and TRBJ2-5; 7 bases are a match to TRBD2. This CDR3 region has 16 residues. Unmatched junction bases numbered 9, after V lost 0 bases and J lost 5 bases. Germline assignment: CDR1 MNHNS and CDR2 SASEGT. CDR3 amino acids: CASSEAGEGLGETQYF. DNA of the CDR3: TGTGCCAGCAGTGAAGCGGGGGAGGGGCTGGGGGAGACCCAGTACTTC.

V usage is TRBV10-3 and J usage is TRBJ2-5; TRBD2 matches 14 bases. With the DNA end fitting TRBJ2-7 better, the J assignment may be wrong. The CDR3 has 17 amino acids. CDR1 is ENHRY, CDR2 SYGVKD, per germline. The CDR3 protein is CAISEGTSGSTRNEQYF. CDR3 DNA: TGTGCCATCAGTGAAGGGACTAGCGGGAGTACGAGAAACGAGCAGTACTTC.

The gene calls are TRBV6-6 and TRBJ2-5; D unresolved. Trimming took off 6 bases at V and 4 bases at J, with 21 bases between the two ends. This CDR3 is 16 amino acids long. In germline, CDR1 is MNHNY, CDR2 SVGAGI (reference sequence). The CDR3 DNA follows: TGTGCCAGCAGCGCCGGAGCCAGAGACGTTGGAGAGACCCAGTACTTC. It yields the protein CASSAGARDVGETQYF.

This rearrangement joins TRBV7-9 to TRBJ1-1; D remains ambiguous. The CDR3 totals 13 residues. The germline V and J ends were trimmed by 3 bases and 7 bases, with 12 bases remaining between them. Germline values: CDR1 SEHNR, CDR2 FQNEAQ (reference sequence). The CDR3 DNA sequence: TGTGCCAGCAGCTTTCTGCTGGACTATGAAGCTTTCTTT. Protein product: CASSFLLDYEAFF.

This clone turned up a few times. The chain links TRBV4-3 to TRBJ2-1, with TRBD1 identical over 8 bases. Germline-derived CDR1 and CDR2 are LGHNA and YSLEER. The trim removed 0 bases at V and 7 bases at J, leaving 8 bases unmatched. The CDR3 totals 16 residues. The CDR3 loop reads CASSQDMQGAWNEQFF. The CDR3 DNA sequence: TGCGCCAGCAGCCAAGATATGCAGGGGGCTTGGAATGAGCAGTTCTTC.

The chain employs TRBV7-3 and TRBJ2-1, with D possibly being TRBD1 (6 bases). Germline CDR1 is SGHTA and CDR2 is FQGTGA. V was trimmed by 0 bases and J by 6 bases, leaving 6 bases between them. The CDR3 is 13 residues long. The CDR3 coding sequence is TGTGCCAGCAGCTTAACAGGGGGCAATGAGCAGTTCTTC. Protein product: CASSLTGGNEQFF. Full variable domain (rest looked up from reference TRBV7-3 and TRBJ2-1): GAGVSQTPSNKVTEKGKYVELRCDPISGHTALYWYRQSLGQGPEFLIYFQGTGAADDSGLPNDRFFAVRPEGSVSTLKIQRTERGDSAVYLCASSLTGGNEQFFGPGTRLTVL.

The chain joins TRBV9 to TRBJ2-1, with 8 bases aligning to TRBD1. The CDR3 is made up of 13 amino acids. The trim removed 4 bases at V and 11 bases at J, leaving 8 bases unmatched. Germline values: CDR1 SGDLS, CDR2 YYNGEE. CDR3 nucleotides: TGTGCCAGCAGCTCGACAGGGGATGGACAGCAGTTCTTC. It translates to CASSSTGDGQQFF.

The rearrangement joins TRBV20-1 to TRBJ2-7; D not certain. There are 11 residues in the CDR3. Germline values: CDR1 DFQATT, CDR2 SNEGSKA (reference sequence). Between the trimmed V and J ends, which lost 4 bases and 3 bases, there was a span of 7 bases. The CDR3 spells CSAITNYEQYF. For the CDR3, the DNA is TGCAGTGCTATTACAAACTACGAGCAGTACTTC.

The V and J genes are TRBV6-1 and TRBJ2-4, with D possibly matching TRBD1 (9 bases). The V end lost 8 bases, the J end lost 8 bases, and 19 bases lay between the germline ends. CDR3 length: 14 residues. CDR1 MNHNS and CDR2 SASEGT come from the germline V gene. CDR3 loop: CASREGQGGDIQYF. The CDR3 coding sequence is TGTGCCAGCCGGGAGGGACAGGGTGGGGACATTCAGTACTTC.

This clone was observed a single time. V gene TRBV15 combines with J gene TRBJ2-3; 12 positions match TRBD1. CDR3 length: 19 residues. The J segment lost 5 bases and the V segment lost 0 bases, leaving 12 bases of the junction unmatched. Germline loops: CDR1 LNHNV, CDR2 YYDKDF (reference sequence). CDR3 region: CATSRDATGTGGPRDTQYF. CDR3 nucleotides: TGTGCCACCAGCAGAGACGCGACCGGGACAGGGGGCCCTCGAGATACGCAGTATTTT. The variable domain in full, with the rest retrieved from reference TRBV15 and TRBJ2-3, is DAMVIQNPRYQVTQFGKPVTLSCSQTLNHNVMYWYQQKSSQAPKLLFHYYDKDFNNEADTPDNFQSRRPNTSFCFLDIRSPGLGDTAMYLCATSRDATGTGGPRDTQYFGPGTRLTVL.

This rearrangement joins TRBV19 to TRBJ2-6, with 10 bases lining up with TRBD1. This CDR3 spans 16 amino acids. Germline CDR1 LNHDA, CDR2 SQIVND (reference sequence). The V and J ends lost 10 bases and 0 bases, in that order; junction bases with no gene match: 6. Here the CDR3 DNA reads TGTGCCACCGGGGACAGGGGCAGCTCTGGGGCCAACGTCCTGACTTTC. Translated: CATGDRGSSGANVLTF.

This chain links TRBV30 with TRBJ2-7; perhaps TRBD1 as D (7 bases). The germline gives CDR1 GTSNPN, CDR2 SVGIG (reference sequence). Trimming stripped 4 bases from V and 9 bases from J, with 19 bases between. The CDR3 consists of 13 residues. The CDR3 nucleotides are TGTGCCTGGACCCCAGGGGGGTCCGGGGGGCAGTACTTC. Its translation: CAWTPGGSGGQYF.

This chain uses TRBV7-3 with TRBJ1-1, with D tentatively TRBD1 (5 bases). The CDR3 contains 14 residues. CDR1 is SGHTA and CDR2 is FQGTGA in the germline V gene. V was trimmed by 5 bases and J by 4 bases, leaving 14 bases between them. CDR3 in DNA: TGTGCCAGCAGCCTCATCTCAGGGCCCACTGAAGCTTTCTTT. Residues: CASSLISGPTEAFF. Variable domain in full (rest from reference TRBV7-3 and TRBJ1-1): GAGVSQTPSNKVTEKGKYVELRCDPISGHTALYWYRQSLGQGPEFLIYFQGTGAADDSGLPNDRFFAVRPEGSVSTLKIQRTERGDSAVYLCASSLISGPTEAFFGQGTRLTVV.

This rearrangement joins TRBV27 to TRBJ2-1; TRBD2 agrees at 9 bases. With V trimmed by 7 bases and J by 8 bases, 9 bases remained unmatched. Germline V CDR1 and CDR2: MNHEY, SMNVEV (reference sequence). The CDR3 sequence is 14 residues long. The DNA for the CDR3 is TGTGCCAGCAATCTAGCGGGGATAAGAGATGAGCAGTTCTTC. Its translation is CASNLAGIRDEQFF.

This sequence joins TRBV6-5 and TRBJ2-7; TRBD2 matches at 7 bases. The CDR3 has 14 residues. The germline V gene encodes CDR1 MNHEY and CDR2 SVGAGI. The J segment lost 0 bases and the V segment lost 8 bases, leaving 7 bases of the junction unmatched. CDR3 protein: CASCIGGDSYEQYF. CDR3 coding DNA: TGTGCCAGCTGTATTGGGGGGGACTCCTACGAGCAGTACTTC.

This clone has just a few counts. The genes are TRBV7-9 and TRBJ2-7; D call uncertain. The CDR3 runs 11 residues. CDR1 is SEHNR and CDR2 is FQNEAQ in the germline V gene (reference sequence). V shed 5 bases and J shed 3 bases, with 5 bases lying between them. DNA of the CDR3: TGTGCCAGCAGCCCCGTCTACGAGCAGTACTTC. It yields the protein CASSPVYEQYF.

The DNA for the CDR3 is TGTGCCAGCAGTGACCGCGAAACTGAAGCTTTCTTT. It specifies CASSDRETEAFF. V gene TRBV6-1 combines with J gene TRBJ1-1; D gene unclear. Trimming removed 3 bases from V and 5 bases from J, with 7 bases in between. Germline V gives CDR1 MNHNS, CDR2 SASEGT. The CDR3 totals 12 residues.